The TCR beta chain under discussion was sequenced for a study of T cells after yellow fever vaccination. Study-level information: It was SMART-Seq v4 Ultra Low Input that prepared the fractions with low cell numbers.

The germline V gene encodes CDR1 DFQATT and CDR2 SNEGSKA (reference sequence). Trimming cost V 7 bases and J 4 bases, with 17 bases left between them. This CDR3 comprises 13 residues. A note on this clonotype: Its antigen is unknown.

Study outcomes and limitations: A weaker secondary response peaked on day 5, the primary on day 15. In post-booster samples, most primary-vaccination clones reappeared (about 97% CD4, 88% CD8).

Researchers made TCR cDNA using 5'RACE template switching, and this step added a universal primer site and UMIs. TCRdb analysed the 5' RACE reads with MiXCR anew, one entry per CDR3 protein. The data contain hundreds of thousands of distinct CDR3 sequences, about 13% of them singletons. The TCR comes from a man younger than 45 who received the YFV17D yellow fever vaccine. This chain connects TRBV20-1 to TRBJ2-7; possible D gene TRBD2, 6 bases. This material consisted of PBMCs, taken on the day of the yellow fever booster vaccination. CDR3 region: CSGVREVRYEQYF. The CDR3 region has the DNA TGCAGTGGGGTGAGGGAGGTGCGGTACGAGCAGTACTTC.